This TCR beta chain originates from a study of T cells in Graves' hyperthyroidism and ophthalmopathy. V lost 3 bases and J lost 4, with 8 bases in between. The germline V gene has CDR1 LNHDA and CDR2 SQIVND (reference sequence). The CDR3 runs to 13 residues. Study findings and constraints: A median roughly 6.6 months before onset, the model predicted ophthalmopathy.

Patients counted as stable if ophthalmopathy did not develop within 18 months. Hyperthyroidism in the patients, aged 18 to 65, was newly diagnosed and under 2 months in duration. Using RNA transcripts as the source, TCR beta CDR3 regions were amplified. During a first-round RT-PCR of the TCR CDR3, the HTBI primer set was used. Via MiXCR, TCRdb re-called the multiplex PCR reads, giving one row per CDR3 protein. The sample contains hundreds of thousands of distinct CDR3 sequences, around 38% of which appear only once. Comment on this clonotype: What it recognizes is unknown.

The clonotype originates from a man younger than 35 with Graves' hyperthyroidism. J is TRBJ2-3 and V is TRBV19; D unresolved. Sequenced input: blood. CDR3 protein: CASSIVGSDTQYF. The CDR3 DNA sequence: TGTGCCAGTAGTATTGTCGGCTCAGATACGCAGTATTTT.